This T cell receptor (beta chain) was captured by sequencing in a study of early T cells in non-severe SARS-CoV-2 infection (dated by TCRdb to the early 2020s). With regard to the full study: Bulk RNA from unsorted whole blood was used for TCR sequencing, so alpha and beta chains could not be paired.

A case-control design nested within a healthcare worker cohort in London, UK, was used, with weekly nasopharyngeal swab PCR tests and blood sampling performed. Healthcare workers were enrolled in the week of the UK lockdown, from 23 to 31 March 2020, and were followed every week for up to roughly 16 weeks. The CDR3 contains 17 residues, cysteine and phenylalanine counted. The entry retains the CDR3 DNA only, 51 bases that are in frame from base 1. V is reduced by 3 bases and J by 1 base, leaving a spacing of 19 bases between them. The germline V gene provides CDR1 SGDLS and CDR2 YYNGEE. This clonotype was seen many times. The specificity of this receptor is unknown. Nothing much larger sits one base from this clone, and base qualities are not available. Beyond this particular receptor, the publication reports: VDJdb matching was skewed toward anti-spike CD8 responses, so virus-specific expansions were likely underestimated and private and CD4 specificities were missed.

Library preparation employed 5' RACE. This sample was sequenced with a NextSeq 500. In the TCR library protocol, unique molecular identifiers were attached to individual cDNA molecules to correct for PCR bias and sequencing error. TCR alpha and beta chains were both sequenced, and the abundances of alpha and beta sequences in each sample were closely correlated with each other. The paper's processing steps were these. Decombinator V4 was used to annotate TCR sequences for V gene, J gene and CDR3. Expanded TCRs were defined as changing significantly between any two time points under a Poisson model with p below 0.0001. TCR abundances were normalised to the total number of TCRs sequenced per sample and expressed as counts per million. MAIT TCRs were defined by TRAV1-2 paired with TRAJ12, TRAJ20 or TRAJ33, and iNKT TCRs by TRAV10 paired with TRAJ18. VDJdb, accessed 1 November 2021, was searched for CMV, EBV and SARS-CoV-2 annotated TCRs, with TCRs annotated for multiple antigens excluded. The public sequencing data were trimmed at Q25 with fastp and processed into clonotypes with MiXCR by TCRdb, which kept only in-frame beta chains. Each entry merges the rows of one CDR3 protein and shows their most common DNA and genes. Here the V and J calls rest on TCRdb's processing, not on the authors' analysis. This sample comprises tens of thousands of distinct CDR3 sequences, 9% to 15% of them detected only once. Over 6% of the sample is taken by the ten largest.

The sample consisted of whole blood. The chain was built from TRBV9 and TRBJ2-5; no confident D gene assignment can be made. This TCR was recovered from an adult who was a healthcare worker with PCR-confirmed SARS-CoV-2 infection or an uninfected control (not recorded which). The CDR3 sequence is CASSAERGPLIQETQYF. The DNA sequence is given as TGTGCCAGCAGCGCCGAGCGAGGACCTCTTATCCAAGAGACCCAGTACTTC.